This T cell receptor (beta chain) comes out of a study of T cells after yellow fever vaccination. The wider study: Libraries from low-cell-number fractions were prepared with the SMART-Seq v4 Ultra Low Input RNA kit. Broader study findings: Contaminants from the bulk population, in the form of abundant clonotypes, could be found in FACS-sorted repertoires. At around 95% for CD4 and about 91% for CD8, most primary-vaccination clones showed up again after the booster. Weaker in magnitude, the secondary response showed a faster peak on day 5 versus 15.

One entry per CDR3 protein results from TCRdb running MiXCR on the 5' RACE reads. The profile covers fewer than 450,000 distinct CDR3 sequences, with roughly 10% appearing a single time and about 17% taken by the ten largest. This clonotype has ten or more counts. Antigen specificity is unknown. The CDR3 has 13 residues. Germline CDR1 SGDLS, CDR2 YYNGEE. Trimming took 7 bases from V and 3 from J, leaving 11 bases between them. The chain is built from TRBV9 and TRBJ1-5; TRBD1 might be the D (5 bases). This TCR was recovered from a man younger than 35 who received the YFV17D yellow fever vaccine. This specimen consisted of PBMCs, obtained on the day of the first yellow fever vaccination. CDR3 amino acids: CASGKGLNQPQHF. The CDR3 DNA reads TGTGCCAGCGGGAAGGGGCTCAATCAGCCCCAGCATTTT.